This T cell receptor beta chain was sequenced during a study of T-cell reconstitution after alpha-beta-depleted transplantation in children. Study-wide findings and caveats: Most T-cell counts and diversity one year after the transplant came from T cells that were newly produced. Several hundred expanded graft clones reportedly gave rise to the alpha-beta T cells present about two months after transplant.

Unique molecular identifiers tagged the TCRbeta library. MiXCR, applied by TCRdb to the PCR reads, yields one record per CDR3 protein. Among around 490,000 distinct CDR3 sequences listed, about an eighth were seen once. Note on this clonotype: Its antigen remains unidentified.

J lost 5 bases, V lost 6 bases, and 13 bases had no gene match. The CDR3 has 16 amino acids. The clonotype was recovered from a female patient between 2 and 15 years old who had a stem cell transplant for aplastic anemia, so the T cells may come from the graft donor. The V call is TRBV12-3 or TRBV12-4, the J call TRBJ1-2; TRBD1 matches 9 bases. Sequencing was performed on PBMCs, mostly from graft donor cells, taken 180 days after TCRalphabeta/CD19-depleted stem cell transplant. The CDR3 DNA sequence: TGTGCCAGCAGCCCATGGAGGGGACAGGGACTATATGGCTACACCTTC. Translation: CASSPWRGQGLYGYTF.